This paragraph reports one T cell receptor beta chain. Its antigen target is currently unknown. One base away there is no much larger clone; base qualities are not given. The junction shows trimming of 5 bases on V and 5 bases on J, plus 13 bases between the germline ends. CDR1 SEHNR and CDR2 FQNEAQ are derived from the germline V gene (reference sequence). Inclusive of the bounding cysteine and phenylalanine, the CDR3 is 14 residues long. Just the 42-base CDR3 DNA is kept, in frame starting at base 1. The CDR3 regions of human TCRbeta chains were subjected to immunosequencing. In the paper's pipeline: TCRs in the repertoires were compared against a reference library of SARS-CoV-2-specific TCRs that had been generated with the MIRA antigen-specificity platform. Breadth was defined as the fraction of unique TCRs that were SARS-CoV-2-associated, and depth was defined as the fraction of total T cells that were SARS-CoV-2-associated. Using the MIRA data, every spike-specific TCR was mapped to the spike region that the TCR reacted to and assigned to either a CD4 or a CD8 class. Log10-transformed breadth and depth values were compared by one-way ANOVA with Sidak's multiple comparisons tests. The clones in this table, taken by TCRdb from immuneACCESS, are in-frame only. Not every clone is retained; where verified, under half of the shortfall comes from an unresolved V gene, and the cause of the rest is unknown. The V and J calls and clone size come from that table; D and trimming were worked out from the DNA. This sample gives 75,000 to 100,000 clones in total; just over 85% of them show up just once. About 9.4% of the sample comes from the top ten.

This sample was taken from a study of T cell responses to AZD1222 COVID-19 vaccine (dated by TCRdb to about 2021). General notes on the study: A total of about 240 trial participants underwent TCR sequencing, of whom 207 received two doses of AZD1222 and approximately 25 received two doses of the MenACWY control vaccine. Enrollment into the trials was organized by age into subgroups of 18-55, 56-69 and 70-plus years, and those subgroups contained about 160, 30 and 59 TCR-sequenced participants, respectively. Broad study findings and their caveats: Conclusions about previously exposed vaccinees are limited because only five to seven AZD1222 recipients were SARS-CoV-2 seropositive at baseline. In the small 56-69-year group, the increase in depth fell short of significance, most likely because of low power. CD4 TCRs associated with the vaccine covered the entire spike protein, and the dominant responses were in regions 160-218 and 743-854. Nearly half of unique spike-specific TCRs reportedly recognized epitopes outside regions mutated in the B.1.351 and B.1.1.7 variants. Most participants were white British and females outnumbered males, and the authors suggested that clonal diversity may have been underestimated. Spike-specific TCR breadth and depth rose significantly after two AZD1222 doses compared with day 0 and with MenACWY recipients. Because no day 14 peak-response samples were available, the repertoires could be characterized only after the peak T cell response.

The time point tag for this specimen amounts to: baseline before first vaccination. The meaning of the sample's treatment or condition label: meningococcal conjugate vaccine given as trial control. Vaccinee samples were obtained from the UK trials COV001 and COV002, which included a single-blind randomized controlled phase 2/3 trial of AZD1222 (ChAdOx1 nCoV-19) in healthy adults. Trial participant PBMC samples were collected at day 0 and day 28 after the second dose for TCRbeta chain sequencing. The sample was peripheral blood, taken on day 0 of MenACWY control vaccination. The chain was built from TRBV7-9 and TRBJ2-1, with TRBD1 tentatively as D gene (6 bases match). The TCR was taken from an adult in good health. The DNA is TGTGCCAGCAGCGCGAGGACAGCGGACAATGAGCAGTTCTTC. It is translated as CASSARTADNEQFF.